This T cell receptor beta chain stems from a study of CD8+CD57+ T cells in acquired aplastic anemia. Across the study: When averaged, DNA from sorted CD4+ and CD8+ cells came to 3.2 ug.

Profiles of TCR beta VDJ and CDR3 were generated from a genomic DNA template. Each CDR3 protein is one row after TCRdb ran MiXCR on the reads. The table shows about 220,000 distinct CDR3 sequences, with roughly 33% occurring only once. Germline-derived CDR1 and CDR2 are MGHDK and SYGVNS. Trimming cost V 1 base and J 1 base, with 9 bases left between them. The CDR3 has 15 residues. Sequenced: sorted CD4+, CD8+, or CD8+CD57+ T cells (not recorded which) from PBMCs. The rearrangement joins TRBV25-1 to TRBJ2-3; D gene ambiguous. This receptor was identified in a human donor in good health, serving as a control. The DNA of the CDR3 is TGTGCCAGCAGTGAATTGGGGTCCGGCACAGATACGCAGTATTTT. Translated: CASSELGSGTDTQYF.